This passage covers 29 T cell receptor beta chains from one sample sequenced in a study of blood T cells in healthy people across ages. The second PCR ran roughly 6 to 12 cycles with a sample-barcoded 5' primer and J-beta primers. TCRdb reanalysed the 5' RACE reads using MiXCR and keeps one entry per CDR3 protein. The table lists some 1.5 million distinct CDR3 sequences, roughly 43% of them singletons, with about 3.8% in the top ten. Source material: blood. The receptors shown here come from a woman under 30 in good health.

This clonotype was found a few times. The chain carries TRBV11-2 and TRBJ1-2; no clear D gene. This CDR3 is built from 13 residues. V was trimmed by 8 bases and J by 4 bases, leaving 14 bases between them. Germline CDR1 is SGHAT and CDR2 is FQNNGV. The chain's CDR3 is CASDWGAGYGYTF. The CDR3, as DNA: TGTGCCAGCGACTGGGGTGCCGGCTATGGCTACACCTTC.

In this sample, this clonotype turned up a few times. The chain has TRBV20-1 and TRBJ2-1; 10 nucleotides agree with TRBD2. This CDR3 spans 15 amino acids. Germline-derived CDR1 and CDR2 are DFQATT and SNEGSKA (reference sequence). After removal of 2 bases from V and 4 bases from J, the junction contained 5 bases not matched to a gene. CDR3 nucleotides: TGCAGTGCTAGAAACGTAGCGGGGGGATACAATGAGCAGTTCTTC. Amino acids: CSARNVAGGYNEQFF.

The CDR3 is CASSSGAGRNNEQFF. DNA of the CDR3: TGTGCCAGCAGCTCGGGGGCAGGGAGGAACAATGAGCAGTTCTTC. V and J are TRBV7-3 and TRBJ2-1; D may be TRBD1 or TRBD2 (6 bases each). This CDR3 comprises 15 residues. CDR1 and CDR2 from the germline V gene are SGHTA and FQGTGA. Trimming shortened V by 4 bases and J by 5 bases, and 15 bases separated the two germline ends.

This clonotype appeared a single time. The chain joins TRBV9 to TRBJ2-4, with D maybe TRBD2 (8 bases). The closer fit of TRBJ2-7 to the DNA end suggests the J call may be wrong. CDR3 length: 16 residues. Looked up from germline, CDR1 is SGDLS and CDR2 is YYNGEE. CDR3 bases: TGTGCCAGCAGCCCAGGGGGTAGCGGGATACCCTACGAGCAGTACTTC. This encodes CASSPGGSGIPYEQYF.

The CDR3 region is CASRSDIPNQPQHF. The CDR3 region has the DNA TGTGCCAGCAGATCCGACATTCCGAATCAGCCCCAGCATTTT. The rearrangement uses TRBV6-2 or TRBV6-3 and TRBJ1-5; D is undetermined. This CDR3 comprises 14 residues. V lost 6 bases and J 4 bases, leaving 13 bases between the germline ends. Germline CDR1 MNHEY, CDR2 SVGEGT.

The chain has TRBV28 and TRBJ1-2; 7 nucleotides agree with TRBD1. Germline lookup yields CDR1 MDHEN and CDR2 SYDVKM. CDR3 length: 12 residues. J gave up 8 bases and V 5 bases, and 5 bases lay outside the gene matches. For the CDR3, the DNA is TGTGCCAGCAGTGGACAGGTCGGCGGCTACACCTTC. Translation: CASSGQVGGYTF.

This clonotype was found a few times. The CDR3 nucleotides are TGTGCCAGCAGTACGACGTTAGCGGATGAGCAGTTCTTC. Translated: CASSTTLADEQFF. The rearrangement uses TRBV12-3 or TRBV12-4 and TRBJ2-1; a possible D gene is TRBD2 (6 bases). The CDR3 loop spans 13 amino acids. The germline V and J ends were trimmed by 5 bases and 8 bases, with 13 bases remaining between them.

The V and J genes are TRBV15 and TRBJ1-2; D gene unclear. Germline CDR1 is LNHNV and CDR2 is YYDKDF (reference sequence). The CDR3 extends over 15 amino acids. Trimming removed 0 bases from V and 6 bases from J, with 14 bases in between. CDR3 amino acids: CATSRDVNAFDGYTF. DNA for the CDR3: TGTGCCACCAGCAGAGATGTAAACGCATTCGATGGCTACACCTTC.

This clonotype appeared a few times. This rearrangement joins TRBV25-1 to TRBJ1-4; D not certain. CDR3 size: 14 residues. Trimming shortened V by 2 bases and J by 0 bases, and 4 bases separated the two germline ends. Germline CDR1 and CDR2: MGHDK and SYGVNS. CDR3 DNA sequence: TGTGCCAGCAGTGAAGGCCCAACTAATGAAAAACTGTTTTTT. It codes for CASSEGPTNEKLFF.

This rearrangement joins TRBV3-1 to TRBJ2-1, with D unresolved. Germline V gene lookup returns CDR1 LGHDT and CDR2 YNNKEL (reference sequence). The CDR3 contains 13 residues. V was cut by 1 base and J by 9 bases, with 10 bases left in between. CDR3 sequence: CASSQVRTAEQFF. CDR3 coding DNA: TGTGCCAGCAGCCAAGTGCGAACGGCTGAGCAGTTCTTC.

This clonotype was counted a few times. The chain carries TRBV6-6 and TRBJ2-1, with 10 positions matching TRBD2. After removal of 0 bases from V and 9 bases from J, the junction contained 8 bases not matched to a gene. Germline values: CDR1 MNHNY, CDR2 SVGAGI (reference sequence). The CDR3 runs 16 residues. CDR3 protein: CASSYSVAGGLVEQFF. The DNA of the CDR3 is TGTGCCAGCAGTTACTCAGTAGCGGGAGGTTTGGTTGAGCAGTTCTTC.

A note on this clonotype: One end of the junction is discordant with germline, which a read error may explain. The rearrangement uses TRBV11-2 and TRBJ2-1; the match to TRBD2 covers 8 bases. Germline V gene lookup returns CDR1 SGHAT and CDR2 FQNNGV. This CDR3 is built from 15 residues. The CDR3: CARSFNSGSYNEQFF. The CDR3 DNA sequence: TGTGCCAGAAGCTTTAACAGCGGGAGCTACAATGAGCAGTTCTTC. The full variable domain, its missing parts supplied by reference TRBV11-2 and TRBJ2-1, is EAGVAQSPRYKIIEKRQSVAFWCNPISGHATLYWYQQILGQGPKLLIQFQNNGVVDDSQLPKDRFSAERLKGVDSTLKIQPAKLEDSAVYLCARSFNSGSYNEQFFGPGTRLTVL.

A few counts support this clonotype. V gene TRBV9 combines with J gene TRBJ2-1; D call uncertain. The CDR3 spans 15 residues. Germline values: CDR1 SGDLS, CDR2 YYNGEE. Trimming left V 0 bases short and J 1 base short, with 8 bases between. The CDR3 DNA sequence: TGTGCCAGCAGCGTAGAAGGGAATTCCTACAATGAGCAGTTCTTC. Amino acid sequence: CASSVEGNSYNEQFF.

The genes are TRBV3-1 and TRBJ2-3, with a tentative D call TRBD1 (8 bases). Germline V gene lookup returns CDR1 LGHDT and CDR2 YNNKEL (reference sequence). The CDR3 runs to 16 residues. Trimming stripped 2 bases from V and 0 bases from J, with 12 bases between. DNA of the CDR3: TGTGCCAGCAGCCAAACAGGGGGGGTTAGCACAGATACGCAGTATTTT. Protein sequence: CASSQTGGVSTDTQYF.

This clonotype has just a few counts. The chain uses TRBV7-9 and TRBJ1-2; D not resolved. Looked up from germline, CDR1 is SEHNR and CDR2 is FQNEAQ (reference sequence). The CDR3 covers 14 residues. Trimming cost V 1 base and J 3 bases, with 9 bases left between them. Here the CDR3 reads CASSLGPDYYGYTF. Here the CDR3 DNA reads TGTGCCAGCAGCTTAGGCCCAGATTACTATGGCTACACCTTC.

The chain combines TRBV20-1 with TRBJ1-6; D remains ambiguous. CDR1 DFQATT and CDR2 SNEGSKA come from the germline V gene (reference sequence). The CDR3 has 17 amino acids. Between the trimmed V and J ends, which lost 0 bases and 5 bases, there was a span of 17 bases. CDR3 region: CSARDLTSRGHNSPLHF. CDR3 sequence (DNA): TGCAGTGCTAGAGACTTAACAAGCCGAGGCCATAATTCACCCCTCCACTTT.

V usage is TRBV6-5 and J usage is TRBJ2-7; D remains unclear. The CDR3 consists of 13 residues. Germline CDR1 is MNHEY and CDR2 is SVGAGI. Deletions cut 7 bases from V and 7 bases from J, with 17 bases between. CDR3 loop: CASKGKYYNEQYF. CDR3 DNA: TGTGCCAGCAAAGGGAAGTACTACAATGAGCAGTACTTC.

The chain links TRBV6-1 to TRBJ2-7, with TRBD1 matching over 12 bases. This CDR3 spans 15 amino acids. Trimming took 6 bases from V and 5 from J; bases not matched to a gene: 8. Germline lookup yields CDR1 MNHNS and CDR2 SASEGT. The CDR3 region is CASRLPGQGANEQYF. CDR3 coding DNA: TGTGCCAGCAGACTTCCGGGACAGGGGGCAAACGAGCAGTACTTC.

The rearrangement uses TRBV24-1 and TRBJ2-3; perhaps TRBD1 as D (6 bases). The V and J ends lost 10 bases and 6 bases respectively, with 13 bases between them. Germline V lookup: CDR1 KGHDR, CDR2 SFDVKD. This CDR3 has 12 amino acids. This chain's CDR3 is CATGGSGDTQYF. CDR3 DNA: TGTGCCACTGGGGGCTCTGGCGATACGCAGTATTTT.

This sequence joins TRBV2 and TRBJ2-7; 8 nucleotides agree with TRBD2. This CDR3 contains 14 residues. Germline assignment: CDR1 SNHLY and CDR2 FYNNEI. Unmatched junction bases numbered 3, after V lost 5 bases and J lost 0 bases. This chain's CDR3 is CASSRRGDSYEQYF. The CDR3 DNA reads as TGTGCCAGCAGTCGGCGGGGGGACTCCTACGAGCAGTACTTC.

The genes are TRBV7-9 and TRBJ1-1; unclear D gene. Germline V gene data show CDR1 as SEHNR and CDR2 as FQNEAQ (reference sequence). Trimming left V 1 base short and J 1 base short, with 10 bases between. This CDR3 contains 15 residues. The CDR3 loop reads CASSLVGIANTEAFF. CDR3 in DNA: TGTGCCAGCAGCTTAGTTGGCATTGCGAACACTGAAGCTTTCTTT.

The V gene is TRBV7-9, the J gene TRBJ1-1, with 11 nucleotides matching TRBD1. The V gene's germline CDR1 is SEHNR and CDR2 FQNEAQ (reference sequence). The CDR3 is 15 amino acids. The ends lost 5 bases at V and 6 bases at J; junction bases unmatched: 8. CDR3 protein: CASSRNGQGASEAFF. The CDR3 coding sequence is TGTGCCAGCAGCCGAAACGGACAGGGGGCCTCTGAAGCTTTCTTT.

The chain carries TRBV19 and TRBJ1-1, with D maybe TRBD1 (6 bases). The CDR3 totals 14 residues. Trimming left V 5 bases short and J 3 bases short, with 13 bases between. From germline, CDR1 is LNHDA and CDR2 SQIVND (reference sequence). The CDR3 sequence: CASSLYGGHTEAFF. The CDR3 nucleotides read TGTGCCAGTAGTCTCTACGGGGGGCACACTGAAGCTTTCTTT.

The V and J genes are TRBV4-1 and TRBJ2-4, with TRBD2 as a possible D gene (7 bases). Germline-derived CDR1 and CDR2 are MGHRA and YSYEKL. The CDR3 has 15 amino acids. Trimming cost V 6 bases and J 4 bases, with 16 bases left between them. Here the CDR3 reads CASRPWGGQKNIQYF. CDR3 DNA: TGCGCCAGCAGACCCTGGGGGGGACAAAAAAACATTCAGTACTTC.

At least ten counts were recorded for this clonotype. The chain has TRBV29-1 and TRBJ2-6; D is ambiguous. The CDR3 has 15 amino acids. Trimming shortened V by 4 bases and J by 0 bases, and 10 bases separated the two germline ends. CDR1 is SQVTM and CDR2 is ANQGSEA in the germline V gene. CDR3 sequence reads: CSVVVWSSGANVLTF. CDR3 nucleotides: TGCAGCGTTGTCGTTTGGAGCTCTGGGGCCAACGTCCTGACTTTC.

The V and J genes are TRBV12-3 or TRBV12-4 and TRBJ2-3, with a weak D call TRBD2 (5 bases). CDR3 length equals 14 residues. V was pared by 2 bases and J by 7 bases, with 13 bases between. The CDR3 DNA is TGTGCCAGCAGTTTATCGGACTTTTCACATACGCAGTATTTT. This gives the protein CASSLSDFSHTQYF.

The rearrangement joins TRBV24-1 to TRBJ2-5; 7 nucleotides line up with TRBD1. The DNA end lines up better with TRBJ2-7; the J call may be wrong. The germline V gene has CDR1 KGHDR and CDR2 SFDVKD. The CDR3 has 14 residues. The CDR3 bases are TGTGCCACCAGTGATTGGCAGGGGGACTACGAGCAGTACTTC. Amino acids: CATSDWQGDYEQYF.

On this clonotype: A junction end diverges from the germline sequence, so it may reflect a read error. The chain recombines TRBV2 with TRBJ2-7; 8 bases are a match to TRBD1. This CDR3 has 15 residues. Per germline, CDR1 SNHLY and CDR2 FYNNEI. CDR3 sequence: CASSERAGGRDEQYF. CDR3 in DNA: TGCGCCAGCAGTGAAAGGGCAGGGGGCAGGGACGAGCAGTACTTC.

The chain joins TRBV15 to TRBJ1-1; the D is unclear. CDR1 and CDR2 (germline): LNHNV, YYDKDF (reference sequence). Trimming cost V 1 base and J 1 base, with 13 bases left between them. The CDR3 totals 16 residues. The CDR3 DNA is TGTGCCACCAGCAGAGCCCCGGCACGGTCGAACACTGAAGCTTTCTTT. It encodes CATSRAPARSNTEAFF.